A single sample gave rise to the 20 T cell receptor beta chains below, sequenced in a study of T cell clonality in common variable immunodeficiency (dated by TCRdb to the mid-2010s). The protocol used for the library was the immunoSEQ multiplex PCR assay. The table was pulled from immuneACCESS by TCRdb, which kept in-frame rearrangements only. Such tables lose some clones; where checked, under half of the loss comes from unresolved V genes, and the rest has no known cause. Listed for this sample are approximately 34,000 clones, none observed only a single time. The top ten clones comprise approximately 4% of the sample. Material: peripheral blood mononuclear cells. All receptors derive from a person between 18 and 75 years old in good health.

This clone was observed at least ten times. The sequenced fragment ends 3 residues before the CDR3 boundary, so the rest is inferred from the germline J gene. V usage is TRBV18 and J usage is TRBJ2-7, with 8 bases lining up with TRBD1. Germline V CDR1 and CDR2: KGHSH, LQKENI. This CDR3 region has 15 residues. The ends lost 4 bases at V and 5 bases at J; junction bases unmatched: 10. The CDR3 bases that were read are TGTGCCAGCTCACAAACCTTCGGGACAGGAAACGAG. Encoded protein: CASSQTFGTGNE. The entire CDR3 sequence reads CASSQTFGTGNEQYF. Variable domain in full (rest from reference TRBV18 and TRBJ2-7): NAGVMQNPRHLVRRRGQEARLRCSPMKGHSHVYWYRQLPEEGLKFMVYLQKENIIDESGMPKERFSAEFPKEGPSILRIQQVVRGDSAAYFCASSQTFGTGNEQYFGPGTRLTVT.

This clone occurred many times. Read coverage stops 3 residues before the CDR3 terminus; the germline J gene supplies the remainder. The V and J genes are TRBV20-1 and TRBJ1-1; no firm D call. The CDR3 has 11 residues. The V end was cut by 6 bases, the J end by 6 bases, with 11 bases between. Germline values: CDR1 DFQATT, CDR2 SNEGSKA (reference sequence). CDR3 region: CSARVAAEAFF. CDR3 bases read: TGCAGTGCCCGGGTCGCAGCTGAA.

This clone has ten or more counts. The DNA ends 3 residues before the CDR3 does, and the rest of the CDR3 is filled in from the germline J gene. V gene TRBV30 combines with J gene TRBJ2-1; possible D gene TRBD2, 5 bases. V dropped 2 bases and J dropped 2 bases, with 13 bases sitting between them. CDR1 and CDR2 (germline): GTSNPN, SVGIG (reference sequence). This CDR3 region has 15 residues. The part of the CDR3 DNA that was read is TGTGCCTGGAGTCACTACAGCGGAACCTACAATGAG. The encoded protein is CAWSHYSGTYNE. The CDR3, in full, reads CAWSHYSGTYNEQFF.

This clone has a count of ten or more. The read terminates 3 residues before the CDR3 end, so the remaining end is supplied by the germline J gene. This chain connects TRBV20-1 to TRBJ2-7; D perhaps matches TRBD1 (5 bases). CDR1 and CDR2 (germline): DFQATT, SNEGSKA (reference sequence). The CDR3 runs 15 residues. V lost 3 bases to trimming and J lost 2 bases, with 17 bases between them. CDR3 loop: CSARDPRVGTYEQYF. The CDR3 bases that were read are TGCAGTGCTAGGGACCCCAGGGTTGGAACCTACGAG.

This clone was counted many times. The read ends 3 residues before the CDR3 terminus; that terminus is restored from the germline J gene. The chain combines TRBV7-3 with TRBJ1-6, with a possible D match to TRBD1 (5 bases). Germline lookup yields CDR1 SGHTA and CDR2 FQGTGA. This CDR3 region has 14 residues. V lost 4 bases to trimming and J lost 8 bases, with 12 bases between them. The part of the CDR3 DNA that was read is TGTGCCAGCAGCTCAGGGTTAAATTATTCACCC. This translates into CASSSGLNYSP. The full CDR3 protein reads CASSSGLNYSPLHF.

This clone was picked up a small number of times. Read data end 3 residues before the CDR3 end; the end is taken from the germline J gene. The chain joins TRBV30 to TRBJ2-2; D is perhaps TRBD2 (6 bases). From germline, CDR1 is GTSNPN and CDR2 SVGIG (reference sequence). The CDR3 contains 13 residues. This CDR3 reads CAWSSGLNEKLFF. The sequenced part of the CDR3 DNA is TGTGCCTGGAGTTCCGGACTAAATGAAAAG. The variable domain in full, with the rest retrieved from reference TRBV30 and TRBJ2-2, is SQTIHQWPATLVQPVGSPLSLECTVEGTSNPNLYWYRQAAGRGLQLLFYSVGIGQISSEVPQNLSASRPQDRQFILSSKKLLLSDSGFYLCAWSSGLNEKLFFGEGSRLTVL.

This clone was counted between two and nine times. The DNA ends 3 residues before the CDR3 does, and the rest of the CDR3 is filled in from the germline J gene. The V call is TRBV19, the J call TRBJ2-4; weak D call: TRBD1 (6 bases). This CDR3 has 14 residues. Looked up from germline, CDR1 is LNHDA and CDR2 is SQIVND (reference sequence). Trimming removed 5 bases from V and 1 base from J, with 9 bases in between. CDR3 sequence: CASSDQGAKNIQYF. The sequenced part of the CDR3 DNA is TGTGCCAGTAGTGATCAGGGGGCCAAAAACATT.

There are many counts of this clone. The read stops 3 residues short of the end of the CDR3; the missing end is completed from the germline J gene. V usage is TRBV20-1 and J usage is TRBJ2-1; TRBD2 is a possible D gene (5 bases). Germline CDR1 is DFQATT and CDR2 is SNEGSKA (reference sequence). This CDR3 has 15 residues. V lost 0 bases and J 3 bases, leaving 12 bases between the germline ends. The sequenced part of the CDR3 DNA is TGCAGTGCTAGAGATGAAAGACTACACTACAATGAG. This gives the protein CSARDERLHYNE. The CDR3 in full is CSARDERLHYNEQFF.

This clone was seen at least ten times. The CDR3 is cut off 3 residues early in the read; its end comes from the germline J gene. The chain uses TRBV5-4 and TRBJ2-7, with a weak D call TRBD1 (5 bases). Germline V gives CDR1 SGHNT, CDR2 YYREEE (reference sequence). V was cut by 5 bases and J by 4 bases, with 10 bases left in between. The CDR3 length is 12 residues. CDR3 loop: CASSLKGYEQYF. The CDR3 DNA, read in part, is TGTGCCAGCAGTCTAAAGGGGTACGAG.

This clone was picked up many times. The read is 3 residues too short to cover the CDR3 end, so that end is filled in from the germline J gene. J is TRBJ1-1 and V is TRBV5-1; 8 positions match TRBD1. J lost 3 bases, V lost 3 bases, and 4 bases had no gene match. Germline CDR1 SGHRS, CDR2 YFSETQ. The CDR3 spans 14 residues. CDR3 DNA (partial): TGCGCCAGCAGCTGGACAGGGATTGACACTGAA. Protein sequence: CASSWTGIDTE. The whole CDR3 protein is CASSWTGIDTEAFF. Variable domain in full (rest from reference TRBV5-1 and TRBJ1-1): KAGVTQTPRYLIKTRGQQVTLSCSPISGHRSVSWYQQTPGQGLQFLFEYFSETQRNKGNFPGRFSGRQFSNSRSEMNVSTLELGDSALYLCASSWTGIDTEAFFGQGTRLTVV.

As to this clone: The read halts 3 residues ahead of the CDR3 end, with the missing end drawn from the germline J gene. V and J are TRBV19 and TRBJ2-4; 8 nucleotides align to TRBD1. Germline V gene data show CDR1 as LNHDA and CDR2 as SQIVND (reference sequence). The CDR3 runs to 14 residues. CDR3 in amino acids: CASSPDRGNQPQYF. Partial CDR3 DNA: TGTGCCAGTAGTCCCGACAGGGGCAATCAGCCT.

This clone was seen only a few times. Sequencing ends 3 residues short of the CDR3 end; the germline J gene provides the rest. The rearrangement links TRBV5-1 to TRBJ1-6; weak D call: TRBD1 (5 bases). Germline CDR1 is SGHRS and CDR2 is YFSETQ. Deletions cut 0 bases from V and 7 bases from J, with 14 bases between. The CDR3 runs to 16 residues. CDR3 sequence reads: CASSLDPRQGNSPLHF. The DNA read from the CDR3 is TGCGCCAGCAGCTTGGATCCGCGGCAGGGAAATTCACCC.

This clone was observed a handful of times. Read sequence stops 3 residues before the CDR3 end, and the germline J gene provides the missing end. This chain connects TRBV11-2 to TRBJ2-5; TRBD2 matches 7 bases. The V gene's germline CDR1 is SGHAT and CDR2 FQNNGV. The CDR3 runs 15 residues. The CDR3 loop reads CASSLGASGTDTQYF. The sequenced CDR3 bases are TGTGCCAGCAGCTTAGGCGCTAGCGGCACAGATACC.

This clone was found many times. The CDR3 goes on 3 residues after the read ends, and that part is filled in from the germline J gene. The chain links TRBV11-2 to TRBJ1-4; TRBD1 matches 9 bases. CDR1 is SGHAT, CDR2 FQNNGV, per germline. V was clipped by 1 base and J by 8 bases; unmatched bases: 5. CDR3 size: 15 residues. The CDR3 protein is CASSLGQGVKEKLFF. CDR3 bases read: TGTGCCAGCAGCTTAGGACAGGGGGTTAAGGAAAAA.

This clone was detected many times. The CDR3 end falls 3 residues outside the read, so it is completed with the germline J gene. This chain uses TRBV29-1 with TRBJ1-1; TRBD1 is a possible D gene (5 bases). This CDR3 is built from 12 residues. The germline gives CDR1 SQVTM, CDR2 ANQGSEA. V was pared by 3 bases and J by 1 base, with 6 bases between. The CDR3 here is CSVDGQNTEAFF. The CDR3 bases that were read are TGCAGCGTTGACGGACAGAACACTGAA.

This clone was recorded at least ten times. The read halts 3 residues ahead of the CDR3 end, with the missing end drawn from the germline J gene. V usage is TRBV7-8 and J usage is TRBJ2-7; D perhaps matches TRBD2 (5 bases). The germline CDR1 and CDR2 sequences are SGHVS and FQNEAQ. V lost 1 base and J 2 bases, leaving 12 bases between the germline ends. The CDR3 has 15 amino acids. The CDR3 loop is CASSLGGPEAYEQYF. The covered CDR3 bases are TGTGCCAGCAGCTTAGGAGGGCCGGAGGCCTACGAG.

About this clone itself: The missing CDR3 end, 3 residues past where the read stops, is filled in from the germline J gene. The chain employs TRBV2 and TRBJ2-3; 8 bases match TRBD1. The CDR3 sequence is 15 residues long. Germline V gene data show CDR1 as SNHLY and CDR2 as FYNNEI. This CDR3 reads CASSGTGGPQETQYF. The covered CDR3 bases are TGTGCCAGCAGTGGAACAGGGGGTCCCCAAGAGACG.

This clone was seen many times. The CDR3 goes on 3 residues after the read ends, and that part is filled in from the germline J gene. The chain combines TRBV28 with TRBJ2-7; maybe TRBD1 (5 bases). V gave up 6 bases and J gave up 2 bases, with 14 bases separating them. Germline V gene lookup returns CDR1 MDHEN and CDR2 SYDVKM. The CDR3 totals 14 residues. The sequenced part of the CDR3 DNA is TGTGCCAGCAGCCCCCGGACAATCACCTACGAG. Its translation is CASSPRTITYE. In full, the CDR3 reads CASSPRTITYEQYF.

This clone came up many times. The read ends 3 residues before the CDR3 terminus; that terminus is restored from the germline J gene. The chain employs TRBV18 and TRBJ1-4; D not resolved. Between the trimmed V and J ends, which lost 2 bases and 8 bases, there was a span of 12 bases. CDR1 KGHSH and CDR2 LQKENI come from the germline V gene. CDR3 length equals 14 residues. Here the CDR3 reads CASSPRAGREKLFF. Incomplete CDR3 DNA: TGTGCCAGCTCACCAAGGGCAGGTCGGGAAAAA.

This clone was detected ten times or more. Coverage ceases 3 residues before the CDR3 finishes, and the germline J gene fills in the end. The chain employs TRBV19 and TRBJ2-2; D might be TRBD1 (6 bases). The germline V gene encodes CDR1 LNHDA and CDR2 SQIVND (reference sequence). The CDR3 runs 15 residues. V was cut by 5 bases and J by 5 bases, with 15 bases left in between. CDR3 DNA (partial): TGTGCCAGTAGTGCCCGGGACATCTGGACCGGGGAG. It yields the protein CASSARDIWTGE. The CDR3 in full is CASSARDIWTGELFF. Full variable domain (outside the CDR3, taken from reference TRBV19 and TRBJ2-2): DGGITQSPKYLFRKEGQNVTLSCEQNLNHDAMYWYRQDPGQGLRLIYYSQIVNDFQKGDIAEGYSVSREKKESFPLTVTSAQKNPTAFYLCASSARDIWTGELFFGEGSRLTVL.